This T cell receptor beta chain was sequenced for a study of control samples from healthy donors and cancer patients. V shed 4 bases, J shed 0 bases, and the junction held 11 bases outside the gene matches. From germline, CDR1 is WSHSY and CDR2 SAAADI. The CDR3 is 18 amino acids. TCRdb's table, derived via immunoSEQ multiplex PCR, lists solely in-frame clones and lacks some. The sample contains about 120,000 clones, around nine tenths of which appear only once. Sequenced input: blood. The receptor comes from a man aged 25-45 years in good health. The gene calls are TRBV10-2 and TRBJ2-4, with 8 bases matching TRBD2. CDR3 coding DNA: TGCGCCAGCAGTGTTGGTAGCGGGGACCCGCTAGCCAAAAACATTCAGTACTTC. Translation: CASSVGSGDPLAKNIQYF.